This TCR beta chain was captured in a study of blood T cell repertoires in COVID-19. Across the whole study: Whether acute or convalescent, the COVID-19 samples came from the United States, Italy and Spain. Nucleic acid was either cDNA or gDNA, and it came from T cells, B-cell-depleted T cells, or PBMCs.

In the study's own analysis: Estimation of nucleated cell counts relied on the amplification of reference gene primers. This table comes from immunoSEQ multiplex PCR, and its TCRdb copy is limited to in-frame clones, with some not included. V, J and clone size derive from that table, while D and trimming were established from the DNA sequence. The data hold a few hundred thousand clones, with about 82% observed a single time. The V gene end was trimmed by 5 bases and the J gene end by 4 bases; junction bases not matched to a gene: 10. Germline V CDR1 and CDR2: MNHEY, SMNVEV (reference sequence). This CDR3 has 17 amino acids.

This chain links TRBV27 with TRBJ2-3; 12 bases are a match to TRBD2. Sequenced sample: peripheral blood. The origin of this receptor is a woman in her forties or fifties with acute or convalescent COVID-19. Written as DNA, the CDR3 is TGTGCCAGCAGTCGCCCCCGACTAGCGGGAGCACCAGATACGCAGTATTTT. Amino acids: CASSRPRLAGAPDTQYF.